One and the same sample provided the 27 T cell receptor beta chains below, sequenced in a study of T-cell memory formation after mild COVID-19. TCRdb fed the 5' RACE reads into MiXCR, producing one record per CDR3 protein. This table holds a few hundred thousand distinct CDR3 sequences, 15% to 20% found once. Sequences were obtained from PBMCs or a T cell subset sorted from them (not recorded which). The source is a man aged 18 to 29 who had mild COVID-19 (a few samples of this study predate the infection). Cell type and time point are not known.

This clonotype was counted ten times or more. V is TRBV11-2 and J is TRBJ2-4; D might be TRBD1 (6 bases). Looked up from germline, CDR1 is SGHAT and CDR2 is FQNNGV. This CDR3 has 15 amino acids. Deletions cut 1 base from V and 8 bases from J, with 15 bases between. This CDR3 reads CASSLVAGAGDIQYF. The DNA for the CDR3 is TGTGCCAGCAGCTTAGTGGCAGGGGCTGGGGACATTCAGTACTTC.

This clonotype has at least ten counts. The rearrangement links TRBV4-2 to TRBJ2-4; tentatively, D is TRBD2 (5 bases). V gave up 0 bases and J gave up 8 bases, with 23 bases separating them. The germline gives CDR1 LGHNA, CDR2 YNFKEQ. This CDR3 is 18 amino acids long. This chain's CDR3 is CASSQDEGQPLSWDIQYF. The DNA of the CDR3 is TGTGCCAGCAGCCAAGATGAGGGTCAGCCCCTCAGTTGGGACATTCAGTACTTC.

This clonotype has only a few counts. This rearrangement joins TRBV28 to TRBJ2-1; 12 bases line up with TRBD2. CDR1 and CDR2 (germline): MDHEN, SYDVKM. The V gene end was trimmed by 7 bases and the J gene end by 0 bases; junction bases not matched to a gene: 13. This CDR3 contains 19 residues. CDR3 sequence: CASTGLAGTDVSSYNEQFF. The CDR3 bases are TGTGCCAGCACAGGACTAGCGGGGACCGACGTGAGCTCCTACAATGAGCAGTTCTTC.

This clonotype appeared a few times. V usage is TRBV12-3 or TRBV12-4 and J usage is TRBJ2-3; D remains unclear. V lost 5 bases to trimming and J lost 4 bases, with 10 bases between them. CDR3 size: 13 residues. The CDR3: CASSPFLSDTQYF. CDR3 nucleotide sequence: TGTGCCAGCAGTCCCTTCCTCTCAGATACGCAGTATTTT.

V gene TRBV20-1 combines with J gene TRBJ2-7, with D possibly TRBD1 on 5 matching bases. This CDR3 spans 14 amino acids. Trimming removed 3 bases from V and 7 bases from J, with 19 bases in between. Germline CDR1 is DFQATT and CDR2 is SNEGSKA (reference sequence). CDR3 residues: CSASPRAFTREQYF. CDR3 bases: TGCAGTGCTAGTCCCAGGGCATTTACACGAGAGCAGTACTTC.

V is TRBV6-1 and J is TRBJ1-4, with D possibly being TRBD1 (5 bases). This CDR3 comprises 16 residues. CDR1 and CDR2 (germline): MNHNS, SASEGT. The V end was cut by 3 bases, the J end by 3 bases, with 14 bases between. CDR3 residues: CASSDFGGVSNEKLFF. CDR3 sequence (DNA): TGTGCCAGCAGTGACTTCGGGGGGGTCTCTAATGAAAAACTGTTTTTT.

CDR3 amino acids: CASSGSNTGELFF. CDR3 bases: TGTGCCAGTTCCGGGTCAAACACCGGGGAGCTGTTTTTT. The chain uses TRBV6-4 and TRBJ2-2; D is unresolved. The CDR3 spans 13 residues. Germline values: CDR1 MRHNA, CDR2 SNTAGT. Trimming cost V 9 bases and J 2 bases, with 10 bases left between them.

This sequence joins TRBV11-2 and TRBJ2-3; D is ambiguous. The CDR3 length is 16 residues. V lost 6 bases to trimming and J lost 4 bases, with 20 bases between them. Germline V gene lookup returns CDR1 SGHAT and CDR2 FQNNGV. CDR3 loop: CASRGYNTSHADTQYF. The CDR3 DNA sequence: TGTGCCAGCAGGGGGTATAACACATCACATGCAGATACGCAGTATTTT.

CDR3 nucleotides: TGTGCCACCAGCAGAGTAAGGGGGCTCGGGTCACCCCTCCACTTT. Residues: CATSRVRGLGSPLHF. The rearrangement uses TRBV15 and TRBJ1-6; TRBD1 aligns across 7 bases. Germline CDR1 LNHNV, CDR2 YYDKDF (reference sequence). The J segment lost 10 bases and the V segment lost 1 base, leaving 7 bases of the junction unmatched. This CDR3 is built from 15 residues.

This sequence joins TRBV9 and TRBJ2-1; D is uncertain. CDR1 and CDR2 (germline): SGDLS, YYNGEE. Trimming took off 0 bases at V and 7 bases at J, with 14 bases between the two ends. CDR3 size: 15 residues. CDR3 sequence reads: CASSVEAWVGNEQFF. In DNA, the CDR3 is TGTGCCAGCAGCGTAGAAGCGTGGGTCGGGAATGAGCAGTTCTTC.

The chain combines TRBV7-8 with TRBJ2-7; TRBD1 matches 8 bases. Germline CDR1 and CDR2: SGHVS and FQNEAQ. Losses at the gene ends were 5 bases for V and 3 bases for J; bases not matched to a gene: 6. There are 14 residues in the CDR3. The CDR3 region is CASSPRTGNYEQYV. CDR3 sequence (DNA): TGTGCCAGCAGCCCCCGGACAGGGAACTACGAGCAGTACGTC.

This clonotype was observed a few times. The chain carries TRBV7-2 and TRBJ1-2; D ambiguous. V was cut by 2 bases and J by 6 bases, with 13 bases left in between. The CDR3 is made up of 14 amino acids. CDR1 SGHTA and CDR2 FQGNSA come from the germline V gene. The CDR3 DNA reads as TGTGCCAGCAGCTTACCGGGCACCTTAGATGGCTACACCTTC. It codes for CASSLPGTLDGYTF.

This clonotype was observed a few times. This chain joins TRBV3-1 and TRBJ1-3; D not resolved. The V gene's germline CDR1 is LGHDT and CDR2 YNNKEL (reference sequence). V shed 4 bases and J shed 0 bases, with 13 bases lying between them. CDR3 length: 16 residues. CDR3 protein: CASSPTGSGSGNTIYF. Written as DNA, the CDR3 is TGTGCCAGCAGCCCGACCGGCTCGGGCTCTGGAAACACCATATATTTT. Based on the CDR3 plus reference TRBV3-1 and TRBJ1-3, the full variable domain is DTAVSQTPKYLVTQMGNDKSIKCEQNLGHDTMYWYKQDSKKFLKIMFSYNNKELIINETVPNRFSPKSPDKAHLNLHINSLELGDSAVYFCASSPTGSGSGNTIYFGEGSWLTVV.

This clonotype has a handful of counts. This rearrangement joins TRBV2 to TRBJ1-4; no definite D call. The CDR3 has 13 residues. Germline CDR1 is SNHLY and CDR2 is FYNNEI. The V end was cut by 4 bases, the J end by 0 bases, with 3 bases between. The chain's CDR3 is CASSVPTNEKLFF. Here the CDR3 DNA reads TGTGCCAGCAGTGTCCCAACTAATGAAAAACTGTTTTTT.

This clonotype has a handful of counts. V and J are TRBV12-3 or TRBV12-4 and TRBJ2-3; D uncertain. V gave up 2 bases and J gave up 2 bases, with 11 bases separating them. The CDR3 is made up of 15 amino acids. The CDR3 coding sequence is TGTGCCAGCAGTTTAAATAGGGTTCTCACAGATACGCAGTATTTT. Encoded protein: CASSLNRVLTDTQYF.

This clonotype was detected a few times. V and J are TRBV9 and TRBJ2-5, with D perhaps matching TRBD2 (6 bases). CDR3 size: 18 residues. With 3 bases removed from V and 4 bases from J, the gap between germline ends came to 25 bases. Germline-derived CDR1 and CDR2 are SGDLS and YYNGEE. CDR3 sequence reads: CASSEAPPGRGTLETQYF. CDR3 sequence (DNA): TGTGCCAGCAGCGAGGCCCCCCCTGGGCGGGGTACTTTAGAGACCCAGTACTTC.

The V gene is TRBV12-3 or TRBV12-4, the J gene TRBJ1-4; D ambiguous. V gave up 5 bases and J gave up 6 bases, with 13 bases separating them. The CDR3 is made up of 14 amino acids. In DNA form, the CDR3 reads TGTGCCAGCAGTACCATGGAGGGCGATGAAAAACTGTTTTTT. It specifies CASSTMEGDEKLFF.

CDR3 in amino acids: CASRTGMAGNTIYF. The CDR3 DNA reads as TGTGCCAGCAGGACGGGGATGGCTGGAAACACCATATATTTT. This chain uses TRBV18 with TRBJ1-3; D remains ambiguous. Trimming left V 8 bases short and J 2 bases short, with 13 bases between. Germline V gene data show CDR1 as KGHSH and CDR2 as LQKENI. CDR3 size: 14 residues.

With regard to this clonotype: Since a much larger clone is just one base distant, this may be a read error. The chain links TRBV4-2 to TRBJ1-5; D call uncertain. CDR3 length: 14 amino acids. Between the trimmed V and J ends, which lost 0 bases and 7 bases, there was a span of 10 bases. Germline loops: CDR1 LGHNA, CDR2 YNFKEQ. The CDR3 loop reads CASSQEQEDQPQHF. In nucleotides, the CDR3 is TGTGCCAGCAGCCAAGAGCAGGAAGACCAGCCCCAGCATTTT.

This clonotype occurred many times. V is TRBV5-1 and J is TRBJ2-7, with no clear D. CDR1 is SGHRS and CDR2 is YFSETQ in the germline V gene. V was clipped by 4 bases and J by 2 bases, with 7 bases between them. This CDR3 is built from 12 residues. The CDR3 sequence is CASSREPYEQYF. The CDR3 DNA sequence: TGCGCCAGCAGCCGTGAACCCTACGAGCAGTACTTC.

This chain links TRBV6-6 with TRBJ2-3, with unresolved D. This CDR3 contains 13 residues. V was trimmed by 0 bases and J by 2 bases, leaving 3 bases between them. Germline CDR1 MNHNY, CDR2 SVGAGI (reference sequence). The DNA of the CDR3 is TGTGCCAGCAGTTACTCGCACACAGATACGCAGTATTTT. Encoded protein: CASSYSHTDTQYF.

A few counts support this clonotype. The CDR3 DNA follows: TGTGCGGTGTCCCGGGACAGGGGCGACAATGAGCAGTTCTTC. It yields the protein CAVSRDRGDNEQFF. This sequence joins TRBV7-7 and TRBJ2-1; 10 bases line up with TRBD1. The germline V gene has CDR1 SSHAT and CDR2 FNYEAQ (reference sequence). The CDR3 covers 14 residues.

The table lists this clonotype with a few counts. V is TRBV4-3 and J is TRBJ2-1; 8 bases match TRBD2. The germline CDR1 and CDR2 sequences are LGHNA and YSLEER. V gave up 3 bases and J gave up 9 bases; unmatched junction bases: 4. This CDR3 is 13 amino acids long. CDR3 region: CASSQPRGGEQFF. CDR3 sequence (DNA): TGCGCCAGCAGCCAGCCCCGGGGGGGTGAGCAGTTCTTC.

This clonotype was observed a handful of times. This rearrangement joins TRBV28 to TRBJ1-4; a weak D match, TRBD1 (5 bases). Trimming shortened V by 5 bases and J by 8 bases, and 9 bases separated the two germline ends. The length of the CDR3 is 12 residues. The germline V gene encodes CDR1 MDHEN and CDR2 SYDVKM. CDR3 sequence (DNA): TGTGCCAGCAGTGCGGGGGGGGAAAAACTGTTTTTT. This encodes CASSAGGEKLFF.

This clonotype has a handful of counts. The V gene is TRBV6-2 or TRBV6-3, the J gene TRBJ2-3, with no clear D. CDR1 MNHEY and CDR2 SVGEGT come from the germline V gene. Trimming left V 6 bases short and J 1 base short, with 20 bases between. This CDR3 comprises 17 residues. The CDR3 loop is CASREYYYEEGTDTQYF. In DNA form, the CDR3 reads TGTGCCAGCAGGGAATACTATTATGAAGAGGGCACAGATACGCAGTATTTT.

V is TRBV6-2 or TRBV6-3 and J is TRBJ2-1, with TRBD2 as a possible D gene (6 bases). Germline V gene data show CDR1 as MNHEY and CDR2 as SVGEGT. This CDR3 is 15 amino acids long. Between the trimmed V and J ends, which lost 6 bases and 0 bases, there was a span of 12 bases. CDR3 nucleotide sequence: TGTGCCAGCAGGACCGCGGGGAGCTCCTACAATGAGCAGTTCTTC. Its protein product is CASRTAGSSYNEQFF.

At least ten counts were recorded for this clonotype. This chain links TRBV4-3 with TRBJ2-2, with TRBD1 matching over 8 bases. With V trimmed by 1 base and J by 3 bases, 7 bases remained unmatched. The CDR3 runs to 17 residues. The V gene's germline CDR1 is LGHNA and CDR2 YSLEER. CDR3 in amino acids: CASSQGFRGLDTGELFF. For the CDR3, the DNA is TGCGCCAGCAGCCAAGGGTTCAGGGGGCTCGACACCGGGGAGCTGTTTTTT.